This T cell receptor beta chain comes out of a study of breast tumors, draining lymph nodes, adjacent tissues. General study results and limits: Tumor and nontumor repertoires were significantly more similar in luminal-like than in basal-like breast cancer. The lymph node origin of tumor T cells was framed as consistent with a hypothesis, not demonstrated. Compared with lymph nodes, tumors were less diverse; compared with nontumor tissue, more.

This CDR3 has 16 amino acids. Trimming took off 6 bases at V and 4 bases at J, with 21 bases between the two ends. Looked up from germline, CDR1 is SNHLY and CDR2 is FYNNEI. This clonotype was counted at least ten times. Its antigen is still unknown. TCRdb re-called the multiplex PCR reads with MiXCR, one entry per CDR3 protein. The sample consists of about 140,000 distinct CDR3 sequences, about 31% of them appearing once. Axillary draining lymph nodes of breast cancer patients supplied the node samples. The genes are TRBV2 and TRBJ2-5; TRBD1 or TRBD2 may be the D gene (5 bases each). Sequences were obtained from axillary lymph node tissue. The receptor was derived from a female donor with breast cancer. Some clones in this sample may be carry-over from other donors' samples. As DNA, the CDR3 is TGTGCCAGCAGCCGAAGACTGGGACGGGAAGGAGAGACCCAGTACTTC. Encoded protein: CASSRRLGREGETQYF.